These 28 T cell receptor beta chains share one sample of origin, sequenced in a study of T cell responses to AZD1222 COVID-19 vaccine. The method was immunoSEQ multiplex PCR; TCRdb's version includes in-frame clones alone and lacks a portion of them. The table includes tens of thousands of clones, roughly 89% detected once. Source: peripheral blood, taken 28 days after the second AZD1222 dose. The receptors were sampled from an adult who received the AZD1222 COVID-19 vaccine.

The genes are TRBV5-4 and TRBJ2-2; TRBD1 matches at 9 bases. The junction had 14 bases not matched to a gene; V was cut back by 9 bases and J by 8 bases. The CDR3 is 15 residues long. Germline CDR1 reads SGHNT; CDR2 reads YYREEE (reference sequence). CDR3 nucleotides: TGTGCCACATTATCCGGGACAGGGATTTCGGGGGAGCTGTTTTTT. Translation: CATLSGTGISGELFF. The full variable domain, in which reference TRBV5-4 and TRBJ2-2 provide the parts outside the CDR3, is ETGVTQSPTHLIKTRGQQVTLRCSSQSGHNTVSWYQQALGQGPQFIFQYYREEENGRGNFPPRFSGLQFPNYSSELNVNALELDDSALYLCATLSGTGISGELFFGEGSRLTVL.

V usage is TRBV11-3 and J usage is TRBJ2-3; D unresolved. Trimming left V 5 bases short and J 5 bases short, with 8 bases between. The CDR3 runs 12 residues. Germline V lookup: CDR1 SGHNT, CDR2 YENEEA. The CDR3 bases are TGTGCCAGCAGCCAAAGTCTAGATACGCAGTATTTT. Protein product: CASSQSLDTQYF.

The chain combines TRBV4-1 with TRBJ2-1, with 8 bases fitting TRBD2. The CDR3 spans 16 residues. Per the germline V gene, CDR1 is MGHRA and CDR2 is YSYEKL. Trimming at V came to 6 bases and at J to 6 bases, leaving 13 bases not matched to a gene. CDR3 amino acids: CASRLYSGDAGNEQFF. CDR3 nucleotide sequence: TGCGCCAGCAGACTCTATAGCGGGGACGCGGGCAATGAGCAGTTCTTC.

The gene calls are TRBV6-5 and TRBJ1-2, with 12 bases aligning to TRBD1. Per the germline V gene, CDR1 is MNHEY and CDR2 is SVGAGI. The CDR3 is made up of 15 amino acids. The V and J ends lost 6 bases and 4 bases, in that order; junction bases with no gene match: 6. The DNA of the CDR3 is TGTGCCAGCAGGGGGACAGGGGGCTGGATCTATGGCTACACCTTC. This encodes CASRGTGGWIYGYTF.

The chain has TRBV19 and TRBJ2-1; D gene ambiguous. There are 14 residues in the CDR3. From germline, CDR1 is LNHDA and CDR2 SQIVND (reference sequence). V was shortened by 7 bases and J by 6 bases, with 16 bases between the two germline ends. Here the CDR3 reads CASMRHRIGNEQFF. CDR3 DNA: TGTGCCAGTATGAGACATCGAATTGGCAATGAGCAGTTCTTC.

Here the CDR3 DNA reads TGCGCCAGCAGCCAAGGGGGGGCGGGCCCATCATCAGAGACCCAGTACTTC. It codes for CASSQGGAGPSSETQYF. The rearrangement links TRBV4-3 to TRBJ2-5; perhaps D is TRBD1 or TRBD2 (6 bases each). Trimming shortened V by 1 base and J by 4 bases, and 19 bases separated the two germline ends. The germline gives CDR1 LGHNA, CDR2 YSLEER. This CDR3 comprises 17 residues.

This chain joins TRBV7-2 and TRBJ2-1; no firm D call. Germline V lookup: CDR1 SGHTA, CDR2 FQGNSA. The CDR3 has 15 residues. With 2 bases removed from V and 4 bases from J, the gap between germline ends came to 12 bases. The CDR3 spells CASSLSPSAYNEQFF. The CDR3 coding sequence is TGTGCCAGCAGCTTATCACCTTCGGCATACAATGAGCAGTTCTTC.

The chain links TRBV9 to TRBJ2-2; 10 positions agree with TRBD1. The germline V gene encodes CDR1 SGDLS and CDR2 YYNGEE. This CDR3 has 16 residues. V dropped 3 bases and J dropped 6; count of bases not matched to a gene: 8. DNA of the CDR3: TGTGCCAGCAGCGCCGGGACAGGGGAGTACCCCGGGGAGCTGTTTTTT. This encodes CASSAGTGEYPGELFF.

This sequence joins TRBV24-1 and TRBJ2-7, with 12 bases fitting TRBD1. The trim removed 7 bases at V and 6 bases at J, leaving 18 bases unmatched. Germline V gives CDR1 KGHDR, CDR2 SFDVKD. The CDR3 totals 18 residues. This chain's CDR3 is CATRERRDRGLRWSEQYF. CDR3 nucleotide sequence: TGTGCCACCAGGGAACGCCGGGACAGGGGGCTTAGGTGGTCCGAGCAGTACTTC.

This clone was counted a single time. The chain combines TRBV19 with TRBJ2-3; tentatively, D is TRBD1 (6 bases). Per germline, CDR1 LNHDA and CDR2 SQIVND (reference sequence). The CDR3 spans 15 residues. The germline V and J ends were trimmed by 8 bases and 2 bases, with 17 bases remaining between them. DNA of the CDR3: TGTGCCAGTTCCGCCCCCAGGGGCGACACAGATACGCAGTATTTT. It encodes CASSAPRGDTDTQYF. Looking up the rest from reference TRBV19 and TRBJ2-3 gives the full variable domain: DGGITQSPKYLFRKEGQNVTLSCEQNLNHDAMYWYRQDPGQGLRLIYYSQIVNDFQKGDIAEGYSVSREKKESFPLTVTSAQKNPTAFYLCASSAPRGDTDTQYFGPGTRLTVL.

This clone turned up a few times. The chain links TRBV9 to TRBJ1-2, with D possibly matching TRBD1 (6 bases). V shed 1 base and J shed 0 bases, with 19 bases lying between them. The CDR3 runs to 18 residues. CDR1 and CDR2 from the germline V gene are SGDLS and YYNGEE. CDR3: CASSVTGAGAASNYGYTF. In DNA, the CDR3 is TGTGCCAGCAGCGTAACTGGTGCAGGGGCCGCTTCTAACTATGGCTACACCTTC.

The chain combines TRBV6-2 or TRBV6-3 with TRBJ2-7; tentatively, D is TRBD2 (5 bases). This CDR3 is built from 13 residues. From germline, CDR1 is MNHEY and CDR2 SVGEGT. Trimming stripped 2 bases from V and 4 bases from J, with 9 bases between. DNA for the CDR3: TGTGCCAGCAGTTACGAGGGTTGGTACGAGCAGTACTTC. As protein: CASSYEGWYEQYF.

V is TRBV7-9 and J is TRBJ1-1, with 8 positions matching TRBD1. Germline CDR1 and CDR2: SEHNR and FQNEAQ (reference sequence). Losses at the gene ends were 5 bases for V and 4 bases for J; bases not matched to a gene: 3. CDR3 length equals 13 residues. CDR3 in DNA: TGTGCCAGCAGCCCAACAGGGGGCACTGAAGCTTTCTTT. Amino acids: CASSPTGGTEAFF. Using reference TRBV7-9 and TRBJ1-1 for the parts outside the CDR3, the full variable domain is DTGVSQNPRHKITKRGQNVTFRCDPISEHNRLYWYRQTLGQGPEFLTYFQNEAQLEKSRLLSDRFSAERPKGSFSTLEIQRTEQGDSAMYLCASSPTGGTEAFFGQGTRLTVV.

The chain has TRBV7-3 and TRBJ2-3; D is unresolved. Trimming removed 1 base from V and 11 bases from J, with 22 bases in between. Germline V gives CDR1 SGHTA, CDR2 FQGTGA. The CDR3 sequence is 16 residues long. CDR3 in amino acids: CASSLSPSPPSLKQYF. The CDR3 DNA reads TGTGCCAGCAGCTTAAGTCCCTCTCCCCCATCCCTCAAGCAGTATTTT.

The rearrangement uses TRBV5-1 and TRBJ1-3; a possible D gene is TRBD1 (6 bases). Germline loops: CDR1 SGHRS, CDR2 YFSETQ. Trimming removed 0 bases from V and 4 bases from J, with 14 bases in between. The CDR3 totals 16 residues. CDR3 amino acids: CASSLEGGRNGNTIYF. CDR3 sequence (DNA): TGCGCCAGCAGCTTGGAGGGGGGGCGAAACGGAAACACCATATATTTT.

This rearrangement joins TRBV6-5 to TRBJ1-1; 8 bases agree with TRBD1. The CDR3 is 15 residues long. The V and J ends lost 10 bases and 7 bases, in that order; junction bases with no gene match: 17. Germline lookup yields CDR1 MNHEY and CDR2 SVGAGI. The CDR3 DNA sequence: TGTGCCACGGTCCCGGGACAGGCACGGTACGGTGAAGCTTTCTTT. This gives the protein CATVPGQARYGEAFF.

This sequence joins TRBV18 and TRBJ1-1, with D maybe TRBD1 (5 bases). V shed 2 bases and J shed 1 base, with 17 bases lying between them. The CDR3 has 17 amino acids. Germline CDR1 KGHSH, CDR2 LQKENI. CDR3 coding DNA: TGTGCCAGCTCACCATTTTTGGGGGATCTCAGGAACACTGAAGCTTTCTTT. As protein: CASSPFLGDLRNTEAFF.

The CDR3 DNA is TGTGCCAGCCGAACGCGGGTGGGATCACCCCTCCACTTT. Translation gives CASRTRVGSPLHF. The gene calls are TRBV6-5 and TRBJ1-6, with unresolved D. Trimming removed 8 bases from V and 10 bases from J, with 15 bases in between. Germline V gene lookup returns CDR1 MNHEY and CDR2 SVGAGI. The CDR3 is 13 residues long.

The chain has TRBV5-6 and TRBJ1-1; D gene unclear. Germline V gives CDR1 SGHDT, CDR2 YYEEEE. CDR3 size: 13 residues. Trimming took off 0 bases at V and 8 bases at J, with 11 bases between the two ends. For the CDR3, the DNA is TGTGCCAGCAGCTTGGATCTCTCGGGGGAAGCTTTCTTT. As protein: CASSLDLSGEAFF. Variable domain in full (rest from reference TRBV5-6 and TRBJ1-1): DAGVTQSPTHLIKTRGQQVTLRCSPKSGHDTVSWYQQALGQGPQFIFQYYEEEERQRGNFPDRFSGHQFPNYSSELNVNALLLGDSALYLCASSLDLSGEAFFGQGTRLTVV.

This clone was seen just once. The chain has TRBV4-1 and TRBJ1-5; D ambiguous. Germline CDR1 MGHRA, CDR2 YSYEKL. CDR3 length: 15 residues. V gave up 0 bases and J gave up 6 bases, with 12 bases separating them. DNA of the CDR3: TGCGCCAGCAGCCAAGATGAGGGCGGCTTTCAGCCCCAGCATTTT. Protein: CASSQDEGGFQPQHF.

This clone has only one observation. V usage is TRBV29-1 and J usage is TRBJ1-1; D possibly corresponds to TRBD1 (5 bases). Germline CDR1 and CDR2: SQVTM and ANQGSEA. This CDR3 region has 13 residues. Trimming shortened V by 4 bases and J by 0 bases, and 9 bases separated the two germline ends. CDR3 amino acids: CSVAGRLNTEAFF. CDR3 DNA: TGCAGCGTTGCGGGACGGTTGAACACTGAAGCTTTCTTT.

This chain links TRBV19 with TRBJ2-7; the D gene could be TRBD1 or TRBD2 (5 bases each). Looked up from germline, CDR1 is LNHDA and CDR2 is SQIVND (reference sequence). The CDR3 loop spans 13 amino acids. The germline V and J ends were trimmed by 5 bases and 5 bases, with 13 bases remaining between them. The CDR3 DNA reads as TGTGCCAGTAGTCGAGCCAGGGACCACGAGCAGTACTTC. It translates to CASSRARDHEQYF.

The rearrangement links TRBV4-2 to TRBJ1-3; no clear D. The CDR3 has 16 amino acids. V dropped 1 base and J dropped 0 bases, with 10 bases sitting between them. Per germline, CDR1 LGHNA and CDR2 YNFKEQ. The DNA for the CDR3 is TGTGCCAGCAGCCAAGGGCACAGCAGCTCTGGAAACACCATATATTTT. It yields the protein CASSQGHSSSGNTIYF.

V gene TRBV5-4 combines with J gene TRBJ1-6; D unclear. Per the germline V gene, CDR1 is SGHNT and CDR2 is YYREEE (reference sequence). The CDR3 covers 14 residues. Trimming shortened V by 0 bases and J by 7 bases, and 8 bases separated the two germline ends. CDR3 bases: TGTGCCAGCAGCTTGGTGGTGCGGAATTCACCCCTCCACTTT. Its translation is CASSLVVRNSPLHF.

The count of this clone is one. V is TRBV7-6 and J is TRBJ2-1, with 8 positions matching TRBD2. Unmatched junction bases numbered 5, after V lost 4 bases and J lost 6 bases. The CDR3 loop spans 14 amino acids. CDR1 SGHVS and CDR2 FNYEAQ come from the germline V gene. The DNA of the CDR3 is TGTGCCAGCAGCTCTAGCGGGCCTATCAATGAGCAGTTCTTC. This codes for CASSSSGPINEQFF.

The chain has TRBV18 and TRBJ1-2; 8 bases map to TRBD1. CDR3 length: 14 amino acids. Unmatched junction bases numbered 4, after V lost 3 bases and J lost 4 bases. CDR1 is KGHSH, CDR2 LQKENI, per germline. The DNA of the CDR3 is TGTGCCAGCTCACCGGACAGGGATGTCTATGGCTACACCTTC. The encoded protein is CASSPDRDVYGYTF.

The chain recombines TRBV24-1 with TRBJ2-2; D is ambiguous. The CDR3 covers 13 residues. Trimming cost V 7 bases and J 2 bases, with 7 bases left between them. Germline V gene lookup returns CDR1 KGHDR and CDR2 SFDVKD. The CDR3 is CATSQTNTGELFF. The DNA of the CDR3 is TGTGCCACCAGCCAGACAAACACCGGGGAGCTGTTTTTT.

The chain combines TRBV6-5 with TRBJ1-1; tentatively, D is TRBD1 (6 bases). Trimming cost V 4 bases and J 13 bases, with 13 bases left between them. The CDR3 contains 11 residues. CDR1 and CDR2 (germline): MNHEY, SVGAGI. Written as DNA, the CDR3 is TGTGCCAGCAGTTCAGGGGCCGTTGGTTTCTTT. It codes for CASSSGAVGFF.